The entry that follows covers one T cell receptor beta chain sequence. This record belongs to a study of T cells in Graves' hyperthyroidism and ophthalmopathy. Amplification of TCR beta CDR3 regions used RNA as the template. HTBI primers were the set used in a first-round RT-PCR of the TCR CDR3. A single record per CDR3 protein comes from TCRdb applying MiXCR to the multiplex PCR reads. The repertoire holds over 300,000 distinct CDR3 sequences, with approximately 15% as singletons. Stability of Graves' hyperthyroidism was defined as absent ophthalmopathy progression within 18 months. Uncontrolled infection, other autoimmune disease, pregnancy or lactation disqualified patients from enrolment. Thyroid ultrasound and orbital computed tomography, with clinical symptoms and serum thyroxine and TRAb, informed diagnoses. Trimming stripped 1 base from V and 0 bases from J, with 22 bases between. The CDR3 length is 19 residues. The V gene's germline CDR1 is SEHNR and CDR2 FQNEAQ (reference sequence).

This sequence joins TRBV7-9 and TRBJ2-7; maybe TRBD1 (5 bases). The TCR sequence derives from a woman aged 55-75 years with Graves' hyperthyroidism. The specimen was blood. The CDR3 nucleotides read TGTGCCAGCAGCTTAGTATCCCTCAAAGGGGCCGTAACCTCCTACGAGCAGTACTTC. As protein: CASSLVSLKGAVTSYEQYF.